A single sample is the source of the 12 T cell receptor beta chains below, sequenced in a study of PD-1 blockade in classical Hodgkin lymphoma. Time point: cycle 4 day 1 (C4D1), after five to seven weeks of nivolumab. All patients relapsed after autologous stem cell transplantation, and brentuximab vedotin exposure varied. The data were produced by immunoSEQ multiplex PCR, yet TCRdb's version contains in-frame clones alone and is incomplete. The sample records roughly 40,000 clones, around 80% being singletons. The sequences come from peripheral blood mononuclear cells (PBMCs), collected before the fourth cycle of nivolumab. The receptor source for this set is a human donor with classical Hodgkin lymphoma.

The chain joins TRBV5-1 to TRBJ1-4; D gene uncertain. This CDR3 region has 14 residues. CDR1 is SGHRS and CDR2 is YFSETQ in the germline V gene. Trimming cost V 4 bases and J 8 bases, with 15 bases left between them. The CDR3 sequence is CASSNEAPREKLFF. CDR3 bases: TGCGCCAGCAGCAACGAGGCCCCGAGGGAAAAACTGTTTTTT.

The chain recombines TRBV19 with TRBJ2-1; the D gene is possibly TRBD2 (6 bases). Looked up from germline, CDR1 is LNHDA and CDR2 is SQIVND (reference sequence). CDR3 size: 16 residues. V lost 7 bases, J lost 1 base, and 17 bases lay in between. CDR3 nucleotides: TGTGCCAGTAAAGTATCGGCTAGCGCTTCCTACAATGAGCAGTTCTTC. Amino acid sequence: CASKVSASASYNEQFF.

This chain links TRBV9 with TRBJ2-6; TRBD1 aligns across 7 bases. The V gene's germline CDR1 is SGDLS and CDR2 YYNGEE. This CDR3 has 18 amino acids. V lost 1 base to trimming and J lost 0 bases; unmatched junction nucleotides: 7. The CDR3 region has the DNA TGTGCCAGCAGCGTAAGGGGGACAGAGACCTCTGGGGCCAACGTCCTGACTTTC. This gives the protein CASSVRGTETSGANVLTF.

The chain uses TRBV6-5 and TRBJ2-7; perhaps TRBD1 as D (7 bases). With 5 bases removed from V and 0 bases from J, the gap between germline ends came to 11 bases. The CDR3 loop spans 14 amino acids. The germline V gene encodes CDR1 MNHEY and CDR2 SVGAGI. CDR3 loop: CASSRQGLSYEQYF. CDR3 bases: TGTGCCAGCAGTCGACAGGGACTCTCCTACGAGCAGTACTTC.

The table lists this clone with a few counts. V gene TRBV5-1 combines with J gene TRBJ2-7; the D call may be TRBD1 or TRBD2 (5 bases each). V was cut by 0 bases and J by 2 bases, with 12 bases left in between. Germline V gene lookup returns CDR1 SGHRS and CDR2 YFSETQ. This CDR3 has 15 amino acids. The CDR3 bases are TGCGCCAGCAGCTTGGAGGCAGGGACCGCCTACGAGCAGTACTTC. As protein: CASSLEAGTAYEQYF.

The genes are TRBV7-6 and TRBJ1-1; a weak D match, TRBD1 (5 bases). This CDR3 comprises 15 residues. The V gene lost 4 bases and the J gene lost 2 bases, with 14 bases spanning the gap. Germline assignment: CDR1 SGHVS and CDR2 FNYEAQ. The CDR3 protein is CASSSTVGGNTEAFF. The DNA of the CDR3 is TGTGCCAGCAGCTCTACCGTGGGGGGTAACACTGAAGCTTTCTTT.

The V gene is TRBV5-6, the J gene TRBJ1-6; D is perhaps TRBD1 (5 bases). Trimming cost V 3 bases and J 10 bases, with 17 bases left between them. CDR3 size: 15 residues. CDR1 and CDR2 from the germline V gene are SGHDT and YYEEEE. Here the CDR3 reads CASSWGSSGVSPLHF. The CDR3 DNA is TGTGCCAGCAGCTGGGGGTCCAGTGGGGTGTCACCCCTCCACTTT.

The CDR3 region has the DNA TGTGCCAGTAGAGGAATCTCCGAGCAGTACTTC. Residues: CASRGISEQYF. This chain uses TRBV19 with TRBJ2-7; D is undetermined. The V end lost 6 bases, the J end lost 6 bases, and 9 bases lay between the germline ends. This CDR3 spans 11 amino acids. CDR1 and CDR2 from the germline V gene are LNHDA and SQIVND (reference sequence).

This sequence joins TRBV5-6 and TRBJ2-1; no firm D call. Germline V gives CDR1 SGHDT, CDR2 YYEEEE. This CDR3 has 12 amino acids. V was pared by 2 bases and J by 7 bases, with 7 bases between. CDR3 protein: CASSLLRNEQFF. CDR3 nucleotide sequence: TGTGCCAGCAGCTTACTGAGGAATGAGCAGTTCTTC.

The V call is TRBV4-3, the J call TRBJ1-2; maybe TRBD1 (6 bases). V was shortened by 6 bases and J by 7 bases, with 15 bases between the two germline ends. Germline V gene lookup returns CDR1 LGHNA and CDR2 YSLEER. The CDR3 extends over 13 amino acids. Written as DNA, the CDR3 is TGCGCCAGCAGTCTACAGGGTATGGCTGGCTACACCTTC. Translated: CASSLQGMAGYTF.

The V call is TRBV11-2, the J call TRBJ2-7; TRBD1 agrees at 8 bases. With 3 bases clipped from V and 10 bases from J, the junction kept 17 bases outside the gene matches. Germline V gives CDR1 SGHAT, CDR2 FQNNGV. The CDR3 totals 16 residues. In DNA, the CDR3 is TGTGCCAGCAGCTTCCGCGAAACGACAGGGGCCCTAGAACAGTACTTC. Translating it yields CASSFRETTGALEQYF.

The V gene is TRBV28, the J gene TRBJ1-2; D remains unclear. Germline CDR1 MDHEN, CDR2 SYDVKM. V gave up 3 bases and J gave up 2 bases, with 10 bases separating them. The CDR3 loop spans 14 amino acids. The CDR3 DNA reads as TGTGCCAGCAGTTTGGAACAGCTAAACTATGGCTACACCTTC. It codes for CASSLEQLNYGYTF.